These T cell receptor beta chains were read from a single sample in a study of T cells in localized non-small cell lung cancer. Generated by immunoSEQ multiplex PCR, the TCRdb table keeps only in-frame clones and is missing some. The sample lists fewer than 45,000 clones, around 87% occurring once. This sample comprised peripheral blood, obtained before any cancer treatment. The source is a man between 40 and 75 years old with stage I lung adenocarcinoma. Both conserved end residues are part of each CDR3.

v_gene: TRBV11-1
CDR3aa: CASSLAPAKRNNEQFF

v_gene: TRBV5-1
CDR3aa: CASSLSMRQGAAEAFF

v_gene: TRBV4-2
CDR3aa: CASSQELQRSSGKYQETQYF

v_gene: TRBV14
CDR3aa: CASSQRLAGYYEQYF

v_gene: TRBV4-1
CDR3aa: CASVGIHYNEQFF

v_gene: TRBV7-6
CDR3aa: CASSLSLQETQYF

v_gene: TRBV5-4
CDR3aa: CASRAGTGEKAFF

v_gene: TRBV7-3
CDR3aa: CASSLNEFGELFF

v_gene: TRBV10-3
CDR3aa: CAITPGTGLTEAFF

v_gene: TRBV15
CDR3aa: CATSRAGLSNYEQYF

v_gene: TRBV5-5
CDR3aa: CASSSIQREDEQFF

v_gene: TRBV5-1
CDR3aa: CASSFSMSPDGYTF

v_gene: TRBV5-6
CDR3aa: CASSRRRLAGGLGETQYF

v_gene: TRBV7-2
CDR3aa: CASSLERLKPQHF

v_gene: TRBV15
CDR3aa: CATSRAPGLAGTDTQYF

v_gene: TRBV9
CDR3aa: CASSVGGPTDTQYF

v_gene: TRBV28
CDR3aa: CASRDRGNQPQHF

v_gene: TRBV6-6
CDR3aa: CASTAGGPHEQFF

v_gene: TRBV7-9
CDR3aa: CASSLAGDSYNEQFF

v_gene: TRBV5-1
CDR3aa: CASSLLDRGRTDTQYF

v_gene: TRBV7-2
CDR3aa: CASSLGTGGNGYTF

v_gene: TRBV5-1
CDR3aa: CASSQDSREQFF

v_gene: TRBV7-9
CDR3aa: CASSSPGSTNEQYF

v_gene: TRBV27
CDR3aa: CASSRILTGMNTEAFF

v_gene: TRBV11-2
CDR3aa: CASSLGCGQPQHF

v_gene: TRBV30
CDR3aa: CAWSMGGERETQYF

v_gene: TRBV7-8
CDR3aa: CASSLRNEQFF

v_gene: TRBV25-1
CDR3aa: CASSAYRGHYEQYF

v_gene: TRBV14
CDR3aa: CASSPLRRNEKLFF

v_gene: TRBV19
CDR3aa: CASSIPPAGELFF

v_gene: TRBV5-1
CDR3aa: CASSQIPGQMNTEAFF

v_gene: TRBV5-5
CDR3aa: CASSYQRGARLWFF

v_gene: TRBV10-3
CDR3aa: CAIGPRGRETQYF

v_gene: TRBV18
CDR3aa: CASSPRNGIGEKLFF

v_gene: TRBV29-1
CDR3aa: CSVTDAWGNQPQHF

v_gene: TRBV19
CDR3aa: CASSIWENSNQPQHF

v_gene: TRBV28
CDR3aa: CASSLVAGGYNEQFF

v_gene: TRBV7-9
CDR3aa: CASSPRGPNTEAFF

v_gene: TRBV4-1
CDR3aa: CASSQVIRNEQFF

v_gene: TRBV6-4
CDR3aa: CASSLQEHSTQYF

v_gene: TRBV20-1
CDR3aa: CSAGHTEAFF

v_gene: TRBV6-5
CDR3aa: CASSGQRSGELFF

v_gene: TRBV7-9
CDR3aa: CASSFTGAGANVLTF

v_gene: TRBV19
CDR3aa: CASSRDSSWDTQYF

v_gene: TRBV25-1
CDR3aa: CASSDPPALGGGYEQYF

v_gene: TRBV7-9
CDR3aa: CASSSRADHHVYGYTF

v_gene: TRBV19
CDR3aa: CASSIDPYRASNQPQHF

v_gene: TRBV11-2
CDR3aa: CASSLEVSLPYEQYF

v_gene: TRBV18
CDR3aa: CASSPTVSTDTQYF

v_gene: TRBV5-1
CDR3aa: CASSLGDRATDTQYF

v_gene: TRBV2
CDR3aa: CASSEIGAGTEAFF

v_gene: TRBV6-6
CDR3aa: CASSYSGTGQETQYF

v_gene: TRBV20-1
CDR3aa: CSAKRQGIAF

v_gene: TRBV2
CDR3aa: CASQRERGNEQFF

v_gene: TRBV9
CDR3aa: CASSVTPQGFSYEQYF